The present entry profiles one T cell receptor (beta chain) with its context. The entry originates in a study of blood T cell repertoires in COVID-19. At the level of the study: The study drew acute and convalescent COVID-19 samples from the United States, Italy and Spain.

The CDR3 contains 14 residues. Germline CDR1 and CDR2: SGHNT and YYREEE (reference sequence). The V gene lost 4 bases and the J gene lost 1 base, with 8 bases spanning the gap. Under the authors' procedure: Amplification with reference gene primers provided the estimates of nucleated cell counts. Here immunoSEQ multiplex PCR was the method, and the copy in TCRdb shows in-frame clones only, minus some. The V and J calls and clone size come from that table; D and trimming were worked out from the DNA. Among fewer than 650,000 clones listed, 70% to 90% were seen once. While infection was still active, Seattle patients were enrolled and then followed longitudinally.

Sample: peripheral blood. The V and J genes are TRBV5-4 and TRBJ2-2; D unresolved. The sequence was obtained from a woman between 45 and 60 years old with COVID-19, enrolled during active disease. The DNA for the CDR3 is TGTGCCAGCAGCATCCCACAGAACACCGGGGAGCTGTTTTTT. Amino acid sequence: CASSIPQNTGELFF.